The following is a TCR beta chain sequence with its context. How the authors handled the data: For nucleated cells, counts were estimated from reference gene primer amplification. Sequenced by immunoSEQ multiplex PCR; TCRdb stores in-frame clones only, minus some. V, J and clone size reflect that table, while D and trimming were determined from the DNA. The table includes some 140,000 clones, roughly four fifths detected once. The sample comes from a study of blood T cell repertoires in COVID-19. About the study: Samples taken during acute and convalescent COVID-19 were collected in the United States, Italy and Spain. PBMCs, B-cell-depleted T cells, or T cells were the source of the cDNA or gDNA that made up the material.

Sequencing was done on a sample of peripheral blood. This TCR was sampled from a human donor in a cohort sampled during active COVID-19.

This CDR3 is CASSFFRLAGPYNEQFF. The CDR3 bases are TGTGCCAGCAGTTTTTTTCGGCTAGCAGGCCCCTACAATGAGCAGTTCTTC. The rearrangement uses TRBV27 and TRBJ2-1; weak D call: TRBD2 (5 bases). There are 17 residues in the CDR3. Trimming stripped 3 bases from V and 2 bases from J, with 17 bases between. In germline, CDR1 is MNHEY, CDR2 SMNVEV (reference sequence).